These T cell receptor beta chains were read from a single sample in a study of neoadjuvant anti-PD-1 for oral cavity cancer. Clones were sequenced by immunoSEQ multiplex PCR, and TCRdb holds only the in-frame ones, with some missing. The sample has 20,000 to 30,000 clones; 26% are singletons. Source: tumor tissue, taken after nivolumab (anti-PD-1) treatment. The receptors derive from a person aged 35-80 years with oral cavity squamous cell carcinoma. The CDR3 runs from the conserved cysteine through the conserved F or W. D genes are given only for firm matches. Rows give clone size only sometimes, using once, few, many, or a class for an expanded clone.

v_gene,d_gene,j_gene,abundance,len,CDR3nt,CDR3aa
TRBV27,NA,TRBJ2-5,large,16,TGTGCCAGCAAATCGGGGGGACAGGCCATACAAGAGACCCAGTACTTC,CASKSGGQAIQETQYF
TRBV11-2,TRBD2,TRBJ2-1,NA,13,TGTGCCAGCAGCTTATCCCGGGGGGGTGAGCAGTTCTTC,CASSLSRGGEQFF
TRBV4-2,NA,TRBJ2-1,once,18,TGTGCCAGCAGCCAAGATCAGGTATTGCGGCGGCGCTACAATGAGCAGTTCTTC,CASSQDQVLRRRYNEQFF
TRBV2,NA,TRBJ2-2,few,15,TGTGCCAGCGAACCGCACGAGGAGGGTAACGGGGAGCTGTTTTTT,CASEPHEEGNGELFF
TRBV6-5,TRBD2,TRBJ2-1,NA,15,TGTGCCAGCAGTCCGCCGGGACTATCATACAATGAGCAGTTCTTC,CASSPPGLSYNEQFF
TRBV20-1,NA,TRBJ1-1,NA,10,TGCAGTGCTGGCGCGCCTGAAGCTTTCTTT,CSAGAPEAFF
TRBV28,NA,TRBJ2-7,few,13,TGTGCCAGCAGTTTAGTCTCCCCCTACGAGCAGTACTTC,CASSLVSPYEQYF
TRBV7-3,NA,TRBJ2-1,NA,12,TGTGCCAGCAGCTTAGGGTCATCTGAGCAGTTCTTC,CASSLGSSEQFF
TRBV14,NA,TRBJ2-1,NA,15,TGTGCCAGCAGCCAACTGGGAAGCTCCTACAATGAGCAGTTCTTC,CASSQLGSSYNEQFF
TRBV5-1,NA,TRBJ1-1,few,12,TGCGCCAGCTACGGCCAGGGACGGGAAGCTTTCTTT,CASYGQGREAFF
TRBV6-6,NA,TRBJ2-1,few,12,TGTGCCAGCAGCGGGGTCGGGAGTGAGCAGTTCTTC,CASSGVGSEQFF
TRBV9,TRBD2,TRBJ2-7,NA,15,TGTGCCAGCAGCGTAAGTCCGGGAGGAATCTACGAGCAGTACTTC,CASSVSPGGIYEQYF
TRBV10-1,NA,TRBJ2-5,few,13,TGCGCCAGCAGTGAGACGTTAGAGGCGACCCAGTACTTC,CASSETLEATQYF
TRBV5-1,NA,TRBJ2-1,NA,17,TGCGCCAGCAGCCTCGGATCGGACAGCTTCTCCTACAATGAGCAGTTCTTC,CASSLGSDSFSYNEQFF
TRBV19,TRBD1,TRBJ1-5,many,15,TGTGCCAGTACGACAGGGCAGCCTGGCAATCAGCCCCAGCATTTT,CASTTGQPGNQPQHF
TRBV27,NA,TRBJ2-3,NA,16,TGTGCCAGCAGGGGATGGGGTCCAGGTAGCACAGATACGCAGTATTTT,CASRGWGPGSTDTQYF
TRBV9,TRBD1,TRBJ2-1,NA,17,TGTGCCAGCAGCGACCCGACAGGGGGCTTCCCCTACAATGAGCAGTTCTTC,CASSDPTGGFPYNEQFF
TRBV9,TRBD1,TRBJ1-5,NA,14,TGTGCCAGCAGCGTAGACCAGGGGGGTCAGCCCCAGCATTTT,CASSVDQGGQPQHF
TRBV25-1,NA,TRBJ1-4,NA,15,TGTGCCAGCAGTGCCGGGGACGGCTCTAATGAAAAACTGTTTTTT,CASSAGDGSNEKLFF
TRBV11-2,NA,TRBJ2-1,NA,13,TGTGCCAGCAGCTTCGGGCCTAATAATGAGCAGTTCTTC,CASSFGPNNEQFF
TRBV7-2,NA,TRBJ2-6,few,17,TGTGCCAGCAGCGCACGCGGGGTTAGCTCTGGGGCCAACGTCCTGACTTTC,CASSARGVSSGANVLTF
TRBV28,NA,TRBJ1-1,few,13,TGTGCCAGTCGAGTTGGCATGAACACTGAAGCTTTCTTT,CASRVGMNTEAFF
TRBV6-6,TRBD1,TRBJ1-5,few,15,TGTGCCAGCAGTTACGGGACAGGGGTTCATCAGCCCCAGCATTTT,CASSYGTGVHQPQHF
TRBV27,NA,TRBJ2-1,few,14,TGTGCCAGCAGGGTCGGGGGACAGTACAATGAGCAGTTCTTC,CASRVGGQYNEQFF
TRBV12-5,NA,TRBJ2-7,few,11,TGTGCTAGTGGTCTACAACCTGAGCAGTACTTC,CASGLQPEQYF
TRBV12-5,NA,TRBJ2-7,few,12,TGTGCTAGTGGTCTGGGAGAGTACGAGCAGTACTTC,CASGLGEYEQYF
TRBV7-3,TRBD1,TRBJ2-2,NA,17,TGTGCCAGCAGCGAAACCCCGGGACAGGGGCGATCTGGGGAGCTGTTTTTT,CASSETPGQGRSGELFF
TRBV4-1,NA,TRBJ2-3,medium-sized,16,TGCGCCAGCAGCCAAGATCCGGCAGGAATCACAGATACGCAGTATTTT,CASSQDPAGITDTQYF
TRBV5-1,NA,TRBJ1-6,many,13,TGCGCCAGCAGCTTGGGACAGGATTCACCCCTCCACTTT,CASSLGQDSPLHF
TRBV10-2,NA,TRBJ2-7,few,12,TGCGCCAGCATGGACATATTCTTCGAGCAGTACTTC,CASMDIFFEQYF
TRBV29-1,NA,TRBJ1-1,few,11,TGCAGCGTTGGGACGAACACTGAAGCTTTCTTT,CSVGTNTEAFF
TRBV19,NA,TRBJ2-7,many,12,TGTGCCAGTAGTGCCAGGGGTTACGAGCAGTACTTC,CASSARGYEQYF
TRBV5-4,TRBD2,TRBJ2-3,NA,18,TGTGCCAGCAGCCACGGTGGGCCGACTAGCGGGGGGGCCTATACGCAGTATTTT,CASSHGGPTSGGAYTQYF
TRBV5-6,TRBD2,TRBJ2-1,few,15,TGTGCCAGCAGCTCTCCGGGGGGGCTTTCATCTGAGCAGTTCTTC,CASSSPGGLSSEQFF
TRBV7-2,NA,TRBJ2-7,few,13,TGTGCCAGCAGTCAAAGGGGGGGCTACGAGCAGTACTTC,CASSQRGGYEQYF
TRBV5-1,TRBD1,TRBJ2-7,few,14,TGCGCCAGCAGCCTAGGGACAGGAGCCTACGAGCAGTACTTC,CASSLGTGAYEQYF
TRBV19,TRBD1,TRBJ2-7,NA,13,TGTGCCAGCGACCCAGGGGGCCGCGCCGAGCAGTACTTC,CASDPGGRAEQYF
TRBV27,NA,TRBJ1-2,NA,14,TGTGCCAGCAGCTCCGCGGACAACCTCTATGGCTACACCTTC,CASSSADNLYGYTF
TRBV7-8,TRBD1,TRBJ1-5,NA,14,TGTGCCAGTTCCGGGACAGGGTCTTATCAGCCCCAGCATTTT,CASSGTGSYQPQHF
TRBV27,NA,TRBJ2-7,NA,14,TGTGCCAGCAGTTTCGGCGGGGCATCCTACGAGCAGTACTTC,CASSFGGASYEQYF
TRBV7-2,NA,TRBJ1-5,NA,17,TGTGCCAGCAGCTTAGGGGGGGCACAGGGTGATCGTCAGCCCCAGCATTTT,CASSLGGAQGDRQPQHF